This T cell receptor (beta chain) is from a study of monozygotic twins with inflammatory bowel disease. Study findings and constraints: IBD patients had lower TCRbeta diversity (inverse Simpson) than healthy co-twins.

Each TCR library consumed 3500 ng of total RNA. TCRdb reprocessed the 5' RACE reads; each CDR3 protein has one entry and no DNA is given. The table for this sample gives 350,000 to 550,000 distinct CDR3 sequences. A remark on this clonotype: What it binds is unknown.

Germline assignment: CDR1 DFQATT and CDR2 SNEGSKA (reference sequence). The CDR3 totals 16 residues. The clonotype was recovered from a human donor with ulcerative colitis or Crohn's disease, or a healthy co-twin of an affected twin (not recorded which). Sequences were obtained from blood. V is TRBV20-1 and J is TRBJ2-1; without DNA, the TCRdb call of TRBD2 cannot be checked. The CDR3 protein is CSAGGTSGSSYNEQFF.